This T cell receptor (beta chain) was profiled in a study of cytomegalovirus exposure and HLA in healthy donors. Findings and limits, study-wide: An apparent linkage of common viral pathogens to several of the most significant clusters emerged in a later analysis. Prediction of most subjects' HLA-A and HLA-B alleles by TCR beta sequences was reportedly accurate.

Regarding donors, all were healthy bone marrow donors. Trimming removed 5 bases from V and 5 bases from J; junction bases left unmatched: 6. CDR3 length equals 14 residues. CDR1 LNHNV and CDR2 YYDKDF come from the germline V gene (reference sequence). Both 60 Vbeta primers and 13 Jbeta primers went into the PCR. Repertoires were generated with immunoSEQ multiplex PCR, while TCRdb's copy carries only in-frame clones and drops some. The data contain approximately 180,000 clones, less than 90% of them singletons. This clone has just a few counts. Its cognate antigen is unknown. The source material was PBMCs. The J gene is TRBJ2-7, the V gene TRBV15; 10 bases are a match to TRBD1. The receptor was isolated from a girl in the first two years of life in good health and CMV-seronegative. This chain's CDR3 is CATSPGQGNDEQYF. The CDR3 DNA reads TGTGCCACCAGCCCGGGACAGGGGAACGACGAGCAGTACTTC.